Each of the 15 T cell receptor beta chains below was sequenced from the same sample in a study of blood T cell repertoires in COVID-19 (dated by TCRdb to between 2020 and 2021). The library relied on the immunoSEQ multiplex PCR assay. TCRdb provides this immuneACCESS table in a form limited to in-frame rearrangements. Some clones are lacking; in checked studies, under half of them reflect an unresolved V gene, and why the rest are absent is not known. The sample has approximately 110,000 clones on record, about 86% of them singletons. The ten largest make up under 40% of the sample. The sequenced material came from peripheral blood. All receptors derive from a man older than 75 with acute or convalescent COVID-19.

This chain connects TRBV12-3 or TRBV12-4 to TRBJ2-1; TRBD2 matches at 7 bases. With V trimmed by 2 bases and J by 11 bases, 6 bases remained unmatched. The length of the CDR3 is 13 residues. Here the CDR3 reads CASSLRDYIKQFF. The CDR3 nucleotides read TGTGCCAGCAGTTTACGGGACTACATAAAGCAGTTCTTC.

The chain links TRBV20-1 to TRBJ2-4; perhaps TRBD1 as D (5 bases). The length of the CDR3 is 15 residues. V was pared by 3 bases and J by 1 base, with 13 bases between. Germline assignment: CDR1 DFQATT and CDR2 SNEGSKA (reference sequence). CDR3 DNA sequence: TGCAGTGCTAGTCTAAGGGGCGCGGCCAAAAACATTCAGTACTTC. Translated: CSASLRGAAKNIQYF.

This sequence joins TRBV5-4 and TRBJ2-5; 9 nucleotides match TRBD1. Unmatched junction bases numbered 10, after V lost 4 bases and J lost 0 bases. CDR3 length equals 17 residues. Germline values: CDR1 SGHNT, CDR2 YYREEE (reference sequence). CDR3 coding DNA: TGTGCCAGCAGCCCATCACAGGGGGCGCGGGACCAAGAGACCCAGTACTTC. It translates to CASSPSQGARDQETQYF.

This clone was seen only a few times. The rearrangement links TRBV10-3 to TRBJ2-7; 8 nucleotides match TRBD2. The CDR3 is 15 residues long. V shed 0 bases, J shed 3 bases, and the junction held 4 bases outside the gene matches. CDR1 ENHRY and CDR2 SYGVKD come from the germline V gene. The CDR3 DNA reads TGTGCCATCAGTGAGTCGGGGACTAGAAGCTACGAGCAGTACTTC. This codes for CAISESGTRSYEQYF.

V and J are TRBV10-3 and TRBJ2-7; 9 positions agree with TRBD2. The germline gives CDR1 ENHRY, CDR2 SYGVKD. This CDR3 has 16 residues. V gave up 0 bases and J gave up 4 bases; unmatched junction bases: 7. The CDR3 DNA reads TGTGCCATCAGTGAGTCGAGTGCTAGCGGGGTTTACGAGCAGTACTTC. Protein product: CAISESSASGVYEQYF.

This chain uses TRBV18 with TRBJ1-1, with TRBD1 matching over 8 bases. This CDR3 comprises 15 residues. J was trimmed by 1 base and V by 2 bases; bases with no gene match: 3. The V gene's germline CDR1 is KGHSH and CDR2 LQKENI. CDR3 amino acids: CASSPRTGKNTEAFF. The CDR3 region has the DNA TGTGCCAGCTCACCAAGGACAGGGAAGAACACTGAAGCTTTCTTT.

J is TRBJ2-7 and V is TRBV29-1; 11 nucleotides line up with TRBD2. There are 13 residues in the CDR3. V shed 6 bases and J 0 bases; nucleotides not matched to a gene: 1. Germline V gene data show CDR1 as SQVTM and CDR2 as ANQGSEA. CDR3 in amino acids: CSVGTSGSYEQYF. CDR3 in DNA: TGCAGCGTGGGGACTAGCGGCTCCTACGAGCAGTACTTC.

V usage is TRBV7-9 and J usage is TRBJ2-7; TRBD1 aligns across 9 bases. The trim removed 3 bases at V and 5 bases at J, leaving 5 bases unmatched. The CDR3 length is 14 residues. Germline loops: CDR1 SEHNR, CDR2 FQNEAQ (reference sequence). CDR3 coding DNA: TGTGCCAGCAGCTTTTGGGACAGGGTAGACGAGCAGTACTTC. It specifies CASSFWDRVDEQYF.

The chain combines TRBV9 with TRBJ1-1; TRBD1 aligns across 8 bases. CDR3 size: 16 residues. CDR1 is SGDLS, CDR2 YYNGEE, per germline. The junction had 5 bases not matched to a gene; V was cut back by 0 bases and J by 1 base. CDR3 DNA: TGTGCCAGCAGCGTAGGAGGTACAGGGGGGAACACTGAAGCTTTCTTT. Translation gives CASSVGGTGGNTEAFF.

The CDR3 DNA is TGTGCCAGCTCACCCTCGGGACAGACAATCATTGAAGCTTTCTTT. Encoded protein: CASSPSGQTIIEAFF. The J gene is TRBJ1-1, the V gene TRBV19; 7 bases are a match to TRBD1. V gave up 9 bases and J gave up 7 bases; unmatched junction bases: 17. The CDR3 runs to 15 residues. Germline assignment: CDR1 LNHDA and CDR2 SQIVND (reference sequence).

The V gene is TRBV18, the J gene TRBJ2-2; TRBD1 matches at 7 bases. The CDR3 is 16 amino acids. J gave up 0 bases and V 2 bases, and 3 bases lay outside the gene matches. Germline-derived CDR1 and CDR2 are KGHSH and LQKENI. In DNA form, the CDR3 reads TGTGCCAGCTCACCAATGACAGGGTCGAACACCGGGGAGCTGTTTTTT. Translated, it gives CASSPMTGSNTGELFF.

As concerns this clone: This specimen includes other DNA sequences encoding the same CDR3. CDR3 sequence reads: CAIRGASGNTIYF. CDR3 DNA sequence: TGTGCCATCAGAGGGGCGTCTGGAAACACCATATATTTT. V and J are TRBV10-3 and TRBJ1-3; a possible D gene is TRBD1 (5 bases). Germline CDR1 is ENHRY and CDR2 is SYGVKD. There are 13 residues in the CDR3. The ends were cut back, 6 bases at V and 1 base at J, with 7 bases in the middle.

This chain joins TRBV28 and TRBJ1-1; perhaps TRBD1 as D (6 bases). The germline V and J ends were trimmed by 4 bases and 6 bases, with 12 bases remaining between them. Germline values: CDR1 MDHEN, CDR2 SYDVKM. There are 13 residues in the CDR3. The CDR3: CASSYLQGPEAFF. CDR3 DNA sequence: TGTGCCAGCAGTTATCTACAGGGACCTGAAGCTTTCTTT.

V gene TRBV6-1 combines with J gene TRBJ2-7, with TRBD1 as a possible D gene (5 bases). Trimming shortened V by 2 bases and J by 4 bases, and 15 bases separated the two germline ends. The CDR3 is made up of 15 amino acids. The V gene's germline CDR1 is MNHNS and CDR2 SASEGT. DNA of the CDR3: TGTGCCAGCAGTGAATTGGACGGCAGGGTATACGAGCAGTACTTC. This codes for CASSELDGRVYEQYF.

The chain uses TRBV11-2 and TRBJ2-3, with 8 bases matching TRBD2. The CDR3 has 14 residues. V trimming: 5 bases; J trimming: 5 bases; junction bases outside the gene matches: 6. From germline, CDR1 is SGHAT and CDR2 FQNNGV. The CDR3 loop is CASSTGTRGDTQYF. CDR3 nucleotide sequence: TGTGCCAGCAGCACCGGGACTAGGGGAGATACGCAGTATTTT.